This note documents a single T cell receptor (beta chain) sequence. This sample is drawn from a study of blood T cell repertoires in COVID-19. Clones were sequenced by immunoSEQ multiplex PCR, and TCRdb holds only the in-frame ones, with some missing. The sample includes around 220,000 clones, nearly 90% seen only once; the top ten take approximately 16%. The material sequenced was PBMCs or T cells enriched from blood (not recorded which). This sequence originates from a man aged 25-45 years who had been exposed to COVID-19.

The CDR3 here is CASSSGGTNEKLFF. The CDR3 DNA follows: TGTGCCAGCAGCTCGGGTGGGACTAATGAAAAACTGTTTTTT. This chain uses TRBV13 with TRBJ1-4; no definite D call. CDR3 length equals 14 residues. The ends were cut back, 4 bases at V and 2 bases at J, with 8 bases in the middle. Germline CDR1 PRHDT, CDR2 FYEKMQ (reference sequence).